A single sample gave rise to the 13 T cell receptor beta chains below, sequenced in a study of early T cells in non-severe SARS-CoV-2 infection. In TCRdb, the 5' RACE reads were re-called with MiXCR into one record per CDR3 protein. The table records roughly 32,000 distinct CDR3 sequences, roughly 9.3% of them present only once. The source material was whole blood. Receptors originate from an adult who was a healthcare worker with PCR-confirmed SARS-CoV-2 infection or an uninfected control (not recorded which).

This clonotype rates as medium-sized (0.01 to 0.1%). This chain joins TRBV7-9 and TRBJ2-4; possible D gene TRBD2, 5 bases. The CDR3 has 14 amino acids. CDR1 and CDR2 from the germline V gene are SEHNR and FQNEAQ (reference sequence). Trimming removed 5 bases at V and 2 bases at J, with 10 bases between. The CDR3 loop reads CASSGEYTKNIQYF. Written as DNA, the CDR3 is TGTGCCAGCAGCGGGGAGTATACCAAAAACATTCAGTACTTC.

This clonotype was observed a handful of times. The CDR3 spells CASSAGGATDTQYF. CDR3 coding DNA: TGTGCCAGCAGCGCAGGGGGTGCTACAGATACGCAGTATTTT. The rearrangement uses TRBV9 and TRBJ2-3, with TRBD1 identical over 7 bases. The V segment lost 3 bases and the J segment 3 bases; nucleotides outside the gene matches: 4. Germline V CDR1 and CDR2: SGDLS, YYNGEE. CDR3 length: 14 residues.

V gene TRBV4-2 combines with J gene TRBJ1-1; TRBD1 might be the D (6 bases). CDR1 is LGHNA, CDR2 YNFKEQ, per germline. This CDR3 spans 16 amino acids. The germline V and J ends were trimmed by 4 bases and 5 bases, with 20 bases remaining between them. This CDR3 is CASSPPGVQGATEAFF. The CDR3 region has the DNA TGTGCCAGCAGCCCTCCCGGCGTACAGGGAGCGACTGAAGCTTTCTTT.

The chain combines TRBV7-2 with TRBJ2-5; the D gene is possibly TRBD2 (5 bases). The V end was cut by 5 bases, the J end by 2 bases, with 9 bases between. The CDR3 contains 13 residues. Germline lookup yields CDR1 SGHTA and CDR2 FQGNSA. CDR3 in amino acids: CASSRRDQETQYF. Written as DNA, the CDR3 is TGTGCCAGCAGCCGCCGGGATCAAGAGACCCAGTACTTC.

With respect to this clonotype: A much larger clone lies a single base off, so this may be a read error. The V gene is TRBV10-3, the J gene TRBJ2-7; tentative D call: TRBD1 (5 bases). Germline V CDR1 and CDR2: ENHRY, SYGVKD. The CDR3 is made up of 14 amino acids. This CDR3 is CVISDPGSVNEQYF. In nucleotides, the CDR3 is TGTGTCATCAGTGATCCAGGGTCGGTCAACGAGCAGTACTTC.

V usage is TRBV5-1 and J usage is TRBJ2-3, with D perhaps TRBD2 (6 bases). The length of the CDR3 is 17 residues. Germline CDR1 reads SGHRS; CDR2 reads YFSETQ. V was shortened by 2 bases and J by 1 base, with 17 bases between the two germline ends. DNA for the CDR3: TGCGCCAGCAGCTTTACGCTAGCGTGGGTAGGCACAGATACGCAGTATTTT. Its translation: CASSFTLAWVGTDTQYF.

The rearrangement links TRBV20-1 to TRBJ2-3; the match to TRBD1 covers 7 bases. Germline V CDR1 and CDR2: DFQATT, SNEGSKA (reference sequence). The V and J ends lost 6 bases and 9 bases, in that order; junction bases with no gene match: 9. The CDR3 loop spans 12 amino acids. CDR3 sequence (DNA): TGCAGTGCCAACTTCCAGGGGGAGACGCAGTATTTT. Encoded protein: CSANFQGETQYF.

This clonotype was counted many times. The chain carries TRBV10-3 and TRBJ1-5; TRBD1 matches at 7 bases. The CDR3 is 15 amino acids. Germline V gives CDR1 ENHRY, CDR2 SYGVKD. Trimming cost V 8 bases and J 2 bases; bases outside gene matches: 9. The DNA of the CDR3 is TGTGCCATCCGGGACAGCGGAGGGGGCAATCAGCCCCAGCATTTT. Amino acid sequence: CAIRDSGGGNQPQHF.

This clonotype was found many times. The chain links TRBV9 to TRBJ1-1; D not resolved. From germline, CDR1 is SGDLS and CDR2 YYNGEE. V shed 0 bases and J shed 0 bases, with 3 bases lying between them. The CDR3 is made up of 13 amino acids. CDR3 bases: TGTGCCAGCAGCGTAGAGGTGAACACTGAAGCTTTCTTT. Residues: CASSVEVNTEAFF.

Ten or more counts support this clonotype. This rearrangement joins TRBV30 to TRBJ2-7; tentatively, D is TRBD1 (6 bases). V was trimmed by 8 bases and J by 2 bases, leaving 16 bases between them. Germline assignment: CDR1 GTSNPN and CDR2 SVGIG (reference sequence). The length of the CDR3 is 13 residues. The DNA of the CDR3 is TGTGCCGGCAGCAGGGGCAGTACCTACGAGCAGTACTTC. Translated, it gives CAGSRGSTYEQYF.

This clonotype was recorded at least ten times. V usage is TRBV2 and J usage is TRBJ1-5; D ambiguous. The CDR3 is 13 residues long. Trimming cost V 7 bases and J 6 bases, with 13 bases left between them. CDR1 is SNHLY and CDR2 is FYNNEI in the germline V gene. For the CDR3, the DNA is TGTGCCAGCAATGAGAAGAGGAGTCAGCCCCAGCATTTT. It yields the protein CASNEKRSQPQHF.

This clonotype was picked up many times. The rearrangement joins TRBV10-3 to TRBJ2-5, with 10 bases identical to TRBD1. CDR3 length: 12 amino acids. After removal of 6 bases from V and 5 bases from J, the junction contained 0 bases not matched to a gene. CDR1 and CDR2 from the germline V gene are ENHRY and SYGVKD. The CDR3 loop reads CAIRGQGETQYF. Written as DNA, the CDR3 is TGTGCCATCAGGGGACAGGGGGAGACCCAGTACTTC.

The sample holds many counts of this clonotype. This chain links TRBV19 with TRBJ1-5, with D perhaps TRBD1 (5 bases). This CDR3 contains 15 residues. Germline loops: CDR1 LNHDA, CDR2 SQIVND (reference sequence). Trimming left V 5 bases short and J 3 bases short, with 14 bases between. CDR3 sequence reads: CASSYGGSPNQPQHF. The CDR3 DNA follows: TGTGCCAGTAGTTACGGGGGGAGCCCCAATCAGCCCCAGCATTTT.